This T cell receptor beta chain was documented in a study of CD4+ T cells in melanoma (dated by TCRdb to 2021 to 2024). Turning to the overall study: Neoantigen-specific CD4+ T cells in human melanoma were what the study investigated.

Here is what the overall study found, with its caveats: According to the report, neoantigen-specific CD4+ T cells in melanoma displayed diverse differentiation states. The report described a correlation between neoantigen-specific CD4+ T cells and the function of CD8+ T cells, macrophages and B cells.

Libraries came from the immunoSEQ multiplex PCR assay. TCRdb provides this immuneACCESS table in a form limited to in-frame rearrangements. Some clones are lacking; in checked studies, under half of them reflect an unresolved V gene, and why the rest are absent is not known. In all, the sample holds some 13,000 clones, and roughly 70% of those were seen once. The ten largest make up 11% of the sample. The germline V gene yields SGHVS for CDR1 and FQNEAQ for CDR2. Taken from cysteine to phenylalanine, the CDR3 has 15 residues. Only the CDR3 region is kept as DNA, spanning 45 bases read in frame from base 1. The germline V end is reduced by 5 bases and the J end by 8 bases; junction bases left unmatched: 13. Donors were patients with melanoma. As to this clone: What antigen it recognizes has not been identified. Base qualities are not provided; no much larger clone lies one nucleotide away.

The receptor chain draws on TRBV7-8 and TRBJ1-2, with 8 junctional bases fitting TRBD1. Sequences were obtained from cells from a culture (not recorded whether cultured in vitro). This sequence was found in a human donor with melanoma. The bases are TGTGCCAGCAGCCAGACAGGACAGGGCGGGTCGGGCTACACCTTC. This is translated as CASSQTGQGGSGYTF.